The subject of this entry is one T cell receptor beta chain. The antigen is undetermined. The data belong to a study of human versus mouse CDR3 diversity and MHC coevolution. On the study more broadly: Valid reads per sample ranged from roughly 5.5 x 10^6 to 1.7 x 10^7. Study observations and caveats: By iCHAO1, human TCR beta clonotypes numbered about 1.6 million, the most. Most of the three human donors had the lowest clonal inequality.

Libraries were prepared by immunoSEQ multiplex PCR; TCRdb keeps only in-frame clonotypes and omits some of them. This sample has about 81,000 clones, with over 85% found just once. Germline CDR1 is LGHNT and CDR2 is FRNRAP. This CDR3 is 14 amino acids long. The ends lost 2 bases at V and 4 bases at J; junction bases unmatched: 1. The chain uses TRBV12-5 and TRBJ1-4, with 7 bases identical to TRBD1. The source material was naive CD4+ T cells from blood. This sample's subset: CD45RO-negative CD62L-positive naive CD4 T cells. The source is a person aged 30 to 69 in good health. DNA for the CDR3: TGTGCTAGTGGTTTGCAGGGGGGTAATGAAAAACTGTTTTTT. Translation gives CASGLQGGNEKLFF.